Below, 32 T cell receptor beta chains from the same sample are listed, as sequenced in a study of T cells in Graves' hyperthyroidism and ophthalmopathy. It was RNA transcripts that yielded the amplified TCR beta CDR3 regions. The study used the HTBI primer set for a first-round RT-PCR of the TCR CDR3. One entry per CDR3 protein, called by TCRdb with MiXCR from the multiplex PCR reads. Of around 700,000 distinct CDR3 sequences detected, roughly a third appear once; the ten largest clones hold 31%. Input material: blood. The receptors originated from a woman in her thirties or forties with Graves' hyperthyroidism.

With respect to this clonotype: The germline gene is not matched at one end of the junction; a read error may be the cause. V is TRBV7-2 and J is TRBJ2-2; a weak D match, TRBD1 (6 bases). CDR1 and CDR2 (germline): SGHTA, FQGNSA. The CDR3 is 16 residues long. The CDR3 sequence is CASSQDPGVNAGELFF. CDR3 DNA: TGCGCCAGCAGCCAAGATCCAGGGGTGAACGCCGGGGAGCTGTTTTTT.

This clonotype was recorded only once. A far larger clone lies a single base away; this is likely a read error. This CDR3 reads CSARTGSDYGYTF. CDR3 coding DNA: TGCAGTGCTAGGACAGGGAGCGACTATGGCTACACCTTC. V gene TRBV20-1 combines with J gene TRBJ1-2; 7 bases match TRBD1. V trimming: 3 bases; J trimming: 3 bases; junction bases outside the gene matches: 4. CDR3 size: 13 residues. Germline V CDR1 and CDR2: DFQATT, SNEGSKA (reference sequence).

This sequence joins TRBV19 and TRBJ1-1; D not certain. Trimming left V 8 bases short and J 10 bases short, with 11 bases between. Looked up from germline, CDR1 is LNHDA and CDR2 is SQIVND (reference sequence). This CDR3 is 10 amino acids long. The CDR3 region has the DNA TGTGCCAGTGGAGGGAATGGAGCTTTCTTT. Residues: CASGGNGAFF.

Concerning this clonotype: Just one base apart from a much larger clone, this may be a read error. The rearrangement uses TRBV7-9 and TRBJ1-1, with a possible D match to TRBD1 (6 bases). CDR3 size: 14 residues. CDR1 is SEHNR, CDR2 FQNEAQ, per germline (reference sequence). The CDR3 region is CASGLESGASEAFF. The DNA of the CDR3 is TGTGCCAGCGGCTTAGAGTCAGGGGCCTCTGAAGCTTTCTTT. Complete variable domain (other parts from reference TRBV7-9 and TRBJ1-1): DTGVSQNPRHKITKRGQNVTFRCDPISEHNRLYWYRQTLGQGPEFLTYFQNEAQLEKSRLLSDRFSAERPKGSFSTLEIQRTEQGDSAMYLCASGLESGASEAFFGQGTRLTVV.

This clonotype was observed at least ten times. CDR3 sequence (DNA): TGTGCCAGCAGGGGGACAGGGGAACAGCCCCAGCATTTT. Amino acids: CASRGTGEQPQHF. This rearrangement joins TRBV12-3 or TRBV12-4 to TRBJ1-5; 10 nucleotides agree with TRBD1. The CDR3 is 13 residues long. The trim removed 6 bases at V and 7 bases at J, leaving 3 bases unmatched.

The rearrangement joins TRBV27 to TRBJ1-2, with D unresolved. The CDR3 runs 18 residues. Germline assignment: CDR1 MNHEY and CDR2 SMNVEV (reference sequence). Trimming pared 0 bases from V and 3 bases from J, leaving 20 bases between. CDR3: CASSLSFLDTDVYYGYTF. In DNA, the CDR3 is TGTGCCAGCAGTTTATCTTTTCTAGACACCGATGTCTACTATGGCTACACCTTC.

This clonotype came up a few times. The J gene is TRBJ2-7, the V gene TRBV20-1; D ambiguous. Germline CDR1 DFQATT, CDR2 SNEGSKA (reference sequence). The CDR3 consists of 13 residues. Trimming took 1 base from V and 4 from J, leaving 11 bases between them. This chain's CDR3 is CSARAEGIYEQYF. The CDR3 DNA reads as TGCAGTGCTAGAGCGGAAGGAATTTACGAGCAGTACTTC.

This clonotype was detected many times. V usage is TRBV20-1 and J usage is TRBJ2-7, with 10 positions matching TRBD1. The junction had 9 bases not matched to a gene; V was cut back by 5 bases and J by 5 bases. CDR3 size: 14 residues. Germline V lookup: CDR1 DFQATT, CDR2 SNEGSKA (reference sequence). CDR3 residues: CSARQGTGVNEQYF. The CDR3 nucleotides read TGCAGTGCTCGTCAAGGGACAGGGGTCAACGAGCAGTACTTC.

The chain is built from TRBV2 and TRBJ1-3, with unresolved D. Per germline, CDR1 SNHLY and CDR2 FYNNEI. The CDR3 covers 15 residues. The V end lost 5 bases, the J end lost 3 bases, and 14 bases lay between the germline ends. CDR3: CASSPGPGGGNTIYF. In nucleotides, the CDR3 is TGTGCCAGCAGTCCGGGCCCTGGTGGTGGAAACACCATATATTTT. Looking up the rest from reference TRBV2 and TRBJ1-3 gives the full variable domain: EPEVTQTPSHQVTQMGQEVILRCVPISNHLYFYWYRQILGQKVEFLVSFYNNEISEKSEIFDDQFSVERPDGSNFTLKIRSTKLEDSAMYFCASSPGPGGGNTIYFGEGSWLTVV.

This clonotype has a count of ten or more. This chain links TRBV6-5 with TRBJ1-5; D is unclear. V was trimmed by 4 bases and J by 15 bases, leaving 16 bases between them. Germline values: CDR1 MNHEY, CDR2 SVGAGI. This CDR3 has 12 amino acids. For the CDR3, the DNA is TGTGCCAGCAGTTCGCCGATCCTTAACCCGCATTTT. Amino acids: CASSSPILNPHF.

V is TRBV7-2 and J is TRBJ2-7, with 9 bases lining up with TRBD1. The V and J ends lost 6 bases and 4 bases, in that order; junction bases with no gene match: 13. The CDR3 totals 16 residues. Germline V CDR1 and CDR2: SGHTA, FQGNSA. The DNA of the CDR3 is TGTGCCAGCAGGGAGTACATTCGGGACAGGGCTTACGAGCAGTACTTC. It yields the protein CASREYIRDRAYEQYF.

This clonotype was observed many times. For the CDR3, the DNA is TGTGCCAGCAGCCAAGATGTGGGGCGGCATAATTCACCCCTCCACTTT. It encodes CASSQDVGRHNSPLHF. The chain is built from TRBV14 and TRBJ1-6; tentatively, D is TRBD1 (5 bases). Germline-derived CDR1 and CDR2 are SGHDN and FVKESK. This CDR3 spans 16 amino acids. V was pared by 0 bases and J by 5 bases, with 11 bases between.

The genes are TRBV9 and TRBJ1-1; no definite D call. V was trimmed by 0 bases and J by 9 bases, leaving 12 bases between them. The CDR3 runs to 13 residues. Per the germline V gene, CDR1 is SGDLS and CDR2 is YYNGEE. This CDR3 is CASSVGREPKAFF. CDR3 coding DNA: TGTGCCAGCAGCGTAGGAAGGGAACCAAAAGCTTTCTTT.

This clonotype showed up just once. V is TRBV25-1 and J is TRBJ1-1; 8 bases map to TRBD1. The germline CDR1 and CDR2 sequences are MGHDK and SYGVNS. The CDR3 consists of 16 residues. With 7 bases clipped from V and 1 base from J, the junction kept 11 bases outside the gene matches. The CDR3 coding sequence is TGTGCCAGCATTGACCCCCCCGGGACAGGGAACACTGAAGCTTTCTTT. Amino acids: CASIDPPGTGNTEAFF.

The chain joins TRBV29-1 to TRBJ2-2; D is perhaps TRBD1 or TRBD2 (5 bases each). This CDR3 region has 13 residues. The germline CDR1 and CDR2 sequences are SQVTM and ANQGSEA. V lost 8 bases and J 2 bases, leaving 12 bases between the germline ends. CDR3 sequence reads: CSIWDPNTGELFF. The CDR3 DNA reads as TGCAGCATATGGGACCCAAACACCGGGGAGCTGTTTTTT.

This clonotype was recorded at least ten times. J is TRBJ2-7 and V is TRBV7-9, with TRBD1 identical over 9 bases. The germline CDR1 and CDR2 sequences are SEHNR and FQNEAQ (reference sequence). V gave up 5 bases and J gave up 5 bases; unmatched junction bases: 7. The length of the CDR3 is 14 residues. The CDR3 protein is CASSQGTGIDEQYF. The CDR3 DNA follows: TGTGCCAGCAGCCAAGGGACAGGGATCGACGAGCAGTACTTC.

This clonotype was seen only a few times. This rearrangement joins TRBV4-3 to TRBJ2-7; D assignment may be TRBD1 or TRBD2 (5 bases each). Between the trimmed V and J ends, which lost 4 bases and 0 bases, there was a span of 13 bases. The germline V gene encodes CDR1 LGHNA and CDR2 YSLEER. This CDR3 spans 15 amino acids. The CDR3 spells CASSPLLGTSYEQYF. CDR3 DNA: TGCGCCAGCAGCCCTCTGCTAGGGACCTCCTACGAGCAGTACTTC.

This clonotype was counted once. The rearrangement joins TRBV7-2 to TRBJ2-7; 7 bases are shared with TRBD1. This CDR3 contains 14 residues. Trimming removed 7 bases from V and 3 bases from J; junction bases left unmatched: 9. In germline, CDR1 is SGHTA, CDR2 FQGNSA. CDR3 bases: TGTGCCAGCACTACAGGGGAGCCGCTCTACGAGCAGTACTTC. This sequence encodes CASTTGEPLYEQYF.

This chain links TRBV7-2 with TRBJ2-5; D not resolved. Germline CDR1 is SGHTA and CDR2 is FQGNSA. V lost 6 bases, J lost 4 bases, and 9 bases lay in between. The CDR3 extends over 12 amino acids. The CDR3 nucleotides are TGTGCCAGCAGTTTCCTCGCAGAGACCCAGTACTTC. Its translation is CASSFLAETQYF. Full variable domain (outside the CDR3, taken from reference TRBV7-2 and TRBJ2-5): GAGVSQSPSNKVTEKGKDVELRCDPISGHTALYWYRQSLGQGLEFLIYFQGNSAPDKSGLPSDRFSAERTGGSVSTLTIQRTQQEDSAVYLCASSFLAETQYFGPGTRLLVL.

V gene TRBV10-3 combines with J gene TRBJ2-2, with no clear D. V lost 3 bases to trimming and J lost 6 bases, with 8 bases between them. Germline V CDR1 and CDR2: ENHRY, SYGVKD. This CDR3 has 13 amino acids. The CDR3 bases are TGTGCCATCAGTGAATCGGACCCCGGGGAGCTGTTTTTT. Translation: CAISESDPGELFF.

The gene calls are TRBV7-9 and TRBJ2-7; the D gene is possibly TRBD1 (6 bases). Germline-derived CDR1 and CDR2 are SEHNR and FQNEAQ (reference sequence). Trimming removed 5 bases from V and 3 bases from J, with 20 bases in between. The CDR3 is made up of 16 amino acids. CDR3 amino acids: CASSGDGTSSNYEQYF. Here the CDR3 DNA reads TGTGCCAGCAGCGGGGATGGGACATCTAGTAACTACGAGCAGTACTTC.

Only one count was recorded for this clonotype. The chain is built from TRBV7-6 and TRBJ1-1; 7 nucleotides align to TRBD1. Germline V gene sequence: CDR1 SGHVS, CDR2 FNYEAQ. The CDR3 extends over 18 amino acids. J gave up 4 bases and V 3 bases, and 17 bases lay outside the gene matches. The CDR3 sequence is CASSFFLFVGRGGTEAFF. Written as DNA, the CDR3 is TGTGCCAGCAGCTTTTTTCTATTCGTCGGCAGGGGGGGCACTGAAGCTTTCTTT.

The chain recombines TRBV11-2 with TRBJ1-5, with 10 bases aligning to TRBD1. The V gene end was trimmed by 11 bases and the J gene end by 2 bases; junction bases not matched to a gene: 6. Germline V gene lookup returns CDR1 SGHAT and CDR2 FQNNGV. There are 14 residues in the CDR3. The CDR3 DNA reads TGTGCCTGGGACAGGGGCGGTGGCAATCAGCCCCAGCATTTT. Amino acid sequence: CAWDRGGGNQPQHF.

This chain links TRBV9 with TRBJ1-4; D gene uncertain. CDR3 size: 14 residues. Germline CDR1 and CDR2: SGDLS and YYNGEE. V was clipped by 0 bases and J by 3 bases, with 6 bases between them. The CDR3: CASSVGGSNEKLFF. The CDR3 DNA is TGTGCCAGCAGCGTAGGCGGGTCTAATGAAAAACTGTTTTTT.

This clonotype was seen repeatedly, ten times or more. The rearrangement joins TRBV29-1 to TRBJ2-7, with a possible D match to TRBD2 (5 bases). Germline V lookup: CDR1 SQVTM, CDR2 ANQGSEA. The ends were cut back, 4 bases at V and 1 base at J, with 14 bases in the middle. This CDR3 comprises 14 residues. The CDR3 region is CSVVGGSLSYEQYF. DNA of the CDR3: TGCAGCGTTGTTGGTGGGAGTCTTTCCTACGAGCAGTACTTC.

In its sample, this clonotype was seen many times. The J gene is TRBJ2-6, the V gene TRBV10-3; D possibly corresponds to TRBD2 (6 bases). V lost 10 bases to trimming and J lost 0 bases, with 13 bases between them. The CDR3 length is 15 residues. Germline-derived CDR1 and CDR2 are ENHRY and SYGVKD. In nucleotides, the CDR3 is TGTGCCAGCGGCCCGCGGGACTCTGGGGCCAACGTCCTGACTTTC. This sequence encodes CASGPRDSGANVLTF.

The J gene is TRBJ1-2, the V gene TRBV19; D gene ambiguous. The germline V gene encodes CDR1 LNHDA and CDR2 SQIVND (reference sequence). The CDR3 sequence is 17 residues long. Trimming cost V 3 bases and J 2 bases, with 19 bases left between them. CDR3 nucleotide sequence: TGTGCCAGTAGTATGGGCAGAAGAGAAACCTTGAACTATGGCTACACCTTC. Protein: CASSMGRRETLNYGYTF.

This sequence joins TRBV29-1 and TRBJ2-6; TRBD1 aligns across 10 bases. Trimming at V came to 4 bases and at J to 2 bases, leaving 11 bases not matched to a gene. CDR1 and CDR2 (germline): SQVTM, ANQGSEA. The CDR3 spans 18 residues. CDR3 sequence (DNA): TGCAGCGTTGGAGCGTGGGACAGGGGTTCAGCTGGGGCCAACGTCCTGACTTTC. Protein product: CSVGAWDRGSAGANVLTF. Based on the CDR3 plus reference TRBV29-1 and TRBJ2-6, the full variable domain is SAVISQKPSRDICQRGTSLTIQCQVDSQVTMMFWYRQQPGQSLTLIATANQGSEATYESGFVIDKFPISRPNLTFSTLTVSNMSPEDSSIYLCSVGAWDRGSAGANVLTFGAGSRLTVL.

The V gene is TRBV12-3 or TRBV12-4, the J gene TRBJ2-7; 11 bases fit TRBD2. Losses at the gene ends were 6 bases for V and 5 bases for J; bases not matched to a gene: 6. The CDR3 spans 14 residues. The CDR3 reads CASRLAGGSHEQYF. Here the CDR3 DNA reads TGTGCCAGCAGGCTAGCGGGAGGTTCCCACGAGCAGTACTTC.

This clonotype occurred many times. V and J are TRBV2 and TRBJ2-7, with D uncertain. From germline, CDR1 is SNHLY and CDR2 FYNNEI. The CDR3 loop spans 14 amino acids. V was pared by 5 bases and J by 2 bases, with 13 bases between. This chain's CDR3 is CASSPDILPYEQYF. CDR3 coding DNA: TGTGCCAGCAGTCCCGACATCCTTCCCTACGAGCAGTACTTC.

Ten or more counts support this clonotype. CDR3 nucleotides: TGTGCCACACGACAGGGGAATCAGCCCCAGCATTTT. Protein product: CATRQGNQPQHF. The V and J genes are TRBV10-3 and TRBJ1-5, with 8 bases matching TRBD1. Germline CDR1 reads ENHRY; CDR2 reads SYGVKD. The CDR3 has 12 residues. V was clipped by 10 bases and J by 4 bases; unmatched bases: 3.

The chain employs TRBV10-3 and TRBJ2-6; TRBD1 is a possible D gene (6 bases). Trimming removed 10 bases from V and 5 bases from J, with 12 bases in between. Germline lookup yields CDR1 ENHRY and CDR2 SYGVKD. The CDR3 sequence is 13 residues long. The CDR3 spells CASSRDRANVLTF. The CDR3 coding sequence is TGTGCCAGCAGCCGGGACAGGGCCAACGTCCTGACTTTC.